This T cell receptor (beta chain) was captured in a study of blood T cell repertoires in COVID-19. CDR3 length: 14 amino acids. Per germline, CDR1 LGHDT and CDR2 YNNKEL (reference sequence). The V gene lost 1 base and the J gene lost 3 bases, with 9 bases spanning the gap. The assay was immunoSEQ multiplex PCR, and TCRdb's table has in-frame clones only and misses some. The repertoire has some 400,000 clones, approximately 89% of them found once; the top ten carry roughly 2%. Sequenced sample: peripheral blood. The V gene is TRBV3-1 (or the pseudogene TRBV3-2), the J gene TRBJ1-1, with D possibly being TRBD1 (6 bases). The sequence came from a woman aged 60-75 years with COVID-19, enrolled during active disease. Written as DNA, the CDR3 is TGTGCCAGCAGCCAAGCCCAGGGGTACACTGAAGCTTTCTTT. Its protein product is CASSQAQGYTEAFF.